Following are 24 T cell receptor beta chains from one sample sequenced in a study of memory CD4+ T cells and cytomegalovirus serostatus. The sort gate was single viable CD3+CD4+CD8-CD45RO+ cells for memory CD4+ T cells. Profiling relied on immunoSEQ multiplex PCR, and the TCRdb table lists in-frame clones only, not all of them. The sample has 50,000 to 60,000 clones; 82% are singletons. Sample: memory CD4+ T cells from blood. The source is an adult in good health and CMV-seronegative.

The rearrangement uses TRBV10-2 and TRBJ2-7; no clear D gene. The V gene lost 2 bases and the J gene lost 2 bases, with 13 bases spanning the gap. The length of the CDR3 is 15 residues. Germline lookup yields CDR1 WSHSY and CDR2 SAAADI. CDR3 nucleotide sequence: TGCGCCAGCAGTGAGCGGCAGGTCAACCCCTACGAGCAGTACTTC. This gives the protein CASSERQVNPYEQYF.

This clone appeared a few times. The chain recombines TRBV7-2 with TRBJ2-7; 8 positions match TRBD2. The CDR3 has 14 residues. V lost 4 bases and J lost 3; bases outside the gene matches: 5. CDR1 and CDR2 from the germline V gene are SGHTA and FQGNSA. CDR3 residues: CASSSPGGGYEQYF. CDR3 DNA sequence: TGTGCCAGCAGCTCCCCGGGGGGGGGCTACGAGCAGTACTTC.

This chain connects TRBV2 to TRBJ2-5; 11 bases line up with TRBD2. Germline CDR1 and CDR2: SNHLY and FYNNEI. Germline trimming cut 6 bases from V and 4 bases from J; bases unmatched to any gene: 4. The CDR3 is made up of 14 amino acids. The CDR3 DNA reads TGTGCCAGCAGGCCCCTAGCGGGGGGAGAGACCCAGTACTTC. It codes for CASRPLAGGETQYF.

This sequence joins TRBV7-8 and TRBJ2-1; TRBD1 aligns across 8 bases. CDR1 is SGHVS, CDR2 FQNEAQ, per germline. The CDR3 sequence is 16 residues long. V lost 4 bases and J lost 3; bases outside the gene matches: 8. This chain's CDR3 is CASSSHAGQGYNEQFF. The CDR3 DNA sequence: TGTGCCAGCAGCTCCCACGCAGGACAGGGCTACAATGAGCAGTTCTTC.

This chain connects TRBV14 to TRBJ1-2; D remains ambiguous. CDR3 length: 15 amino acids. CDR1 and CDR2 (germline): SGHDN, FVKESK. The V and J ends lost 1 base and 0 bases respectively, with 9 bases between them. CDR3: CASSQVESANYGYTF. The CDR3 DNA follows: TGTGCCAGCAGCCAAGTTGAGTCCGCTAACTATGGCTACACCTTC.

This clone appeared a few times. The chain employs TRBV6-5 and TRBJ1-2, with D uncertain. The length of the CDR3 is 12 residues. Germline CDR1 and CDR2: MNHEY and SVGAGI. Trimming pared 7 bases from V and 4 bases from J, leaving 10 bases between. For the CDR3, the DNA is TGTGCCAGCAAAAACAGTGGCTATGGCTACACCTTC. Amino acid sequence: CASKNSGYGYTF.

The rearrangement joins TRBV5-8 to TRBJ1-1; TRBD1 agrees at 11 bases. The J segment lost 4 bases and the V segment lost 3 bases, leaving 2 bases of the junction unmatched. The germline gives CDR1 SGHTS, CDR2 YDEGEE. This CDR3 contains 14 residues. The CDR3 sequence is CASSSGTGGTEAFF. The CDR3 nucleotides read TGTGCCAGCAGCTCCGGGACAGGGGGCACTGAAGCTTTCTTT.

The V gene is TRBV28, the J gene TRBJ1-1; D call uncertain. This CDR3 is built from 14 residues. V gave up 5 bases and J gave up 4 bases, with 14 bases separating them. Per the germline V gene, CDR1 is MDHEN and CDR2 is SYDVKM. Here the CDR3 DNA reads TGTGCCAGCAGTCCCCCTACGGTGGGCACTGAAGCTTTCTTT. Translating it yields CASSPPTVGTEAFF. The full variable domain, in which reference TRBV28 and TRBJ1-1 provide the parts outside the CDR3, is DVKVTQSSRYLVKRTGEKVFLECVQDMDHENMFWYRQDPGLGLRLIYFSYDVKMKEKGDIPEGYSVSREKKERFSLILESASTNQTSMYLCASSPPTVGTEAFFGQGTRLTVV.

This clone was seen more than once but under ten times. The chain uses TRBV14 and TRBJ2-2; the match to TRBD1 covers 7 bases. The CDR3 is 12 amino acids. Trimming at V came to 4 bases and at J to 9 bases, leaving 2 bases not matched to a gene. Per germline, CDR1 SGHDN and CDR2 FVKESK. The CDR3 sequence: CASSRQGRELFF. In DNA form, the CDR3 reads TGTGCCAGCAGCCGACAGGGCCGGGAGCTGTTTTTT.

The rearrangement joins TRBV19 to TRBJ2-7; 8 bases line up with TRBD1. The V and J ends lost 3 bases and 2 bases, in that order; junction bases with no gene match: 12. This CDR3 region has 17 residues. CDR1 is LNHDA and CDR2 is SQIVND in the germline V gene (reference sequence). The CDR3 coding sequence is TGTGCCAGTAGTATCCAGGGAGGACAGGGCTTGCCCTACGAGCAGTACTTC. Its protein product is CASSIQGGQGLPYEQYF.

The DNA for the CDR3 is TGTGCCAGCAGCCCTGGCGCGCCACAAGGGAAGACCCAGTACTTC. Translating it yields CASSPGAPQGKTQYF. This chain uses TRBV14 with TRBJ2-5; no clear D gene. Trimming pared 4 bases from V and 6 bases from J, leaving 18 bases between. From germline, CDR1 is SGHDN and CDR2 FVKESK. This CDR3 has 15 amino acids.

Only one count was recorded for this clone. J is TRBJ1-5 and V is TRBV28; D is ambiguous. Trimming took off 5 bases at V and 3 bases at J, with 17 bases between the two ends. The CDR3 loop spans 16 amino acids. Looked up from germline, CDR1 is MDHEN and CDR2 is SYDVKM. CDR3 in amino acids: CASSPTRVIVNQPQHF. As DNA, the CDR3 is TGTGCCAGCAGTCCTACCCGGGTGATTGTCAATCAGCCCCAGCATTTT.

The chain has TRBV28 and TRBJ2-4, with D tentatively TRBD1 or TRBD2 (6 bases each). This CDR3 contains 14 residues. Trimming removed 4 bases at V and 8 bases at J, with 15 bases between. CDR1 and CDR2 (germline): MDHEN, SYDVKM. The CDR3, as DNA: TGTGCCAGCAGTTCCAGGAAGGGGGAGGACATTCAGTACTTC. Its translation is CASSSRKGEDIQYF.

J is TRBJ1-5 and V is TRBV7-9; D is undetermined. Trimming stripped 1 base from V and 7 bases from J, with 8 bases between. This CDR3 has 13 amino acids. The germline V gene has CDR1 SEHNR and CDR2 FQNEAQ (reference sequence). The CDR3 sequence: CASSLVERQPQHF. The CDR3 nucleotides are TGTGCCAGCAGCTTAGTAGAACGCCAGCCCCAGCATTTT.

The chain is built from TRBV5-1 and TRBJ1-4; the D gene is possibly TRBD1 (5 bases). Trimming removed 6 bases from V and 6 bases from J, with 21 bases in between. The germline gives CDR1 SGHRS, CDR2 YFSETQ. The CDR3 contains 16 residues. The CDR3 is CASKLGSGAEYEKLFF. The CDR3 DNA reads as TGCGCCAGCAAGCTTGGTTCCGGGGCAGAATATGAAAAACTGTTTTTT.

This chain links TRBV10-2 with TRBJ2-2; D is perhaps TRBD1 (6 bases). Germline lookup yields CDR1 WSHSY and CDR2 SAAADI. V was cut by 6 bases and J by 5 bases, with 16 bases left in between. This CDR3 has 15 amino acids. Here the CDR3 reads CASRDSSRRTGELFF. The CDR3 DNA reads TGCGCCAGCAGGGACAGTTCGCGCAGAACCGGGGAGCTGTTTTTT.

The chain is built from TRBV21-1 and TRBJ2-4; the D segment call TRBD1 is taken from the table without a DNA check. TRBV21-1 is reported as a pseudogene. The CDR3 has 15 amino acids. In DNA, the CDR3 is TGTGCCAGCATCTTCACGGAGGGACAGCAAAACATTCAGTACTTC. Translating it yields CASIFTEGQQNIQYF.

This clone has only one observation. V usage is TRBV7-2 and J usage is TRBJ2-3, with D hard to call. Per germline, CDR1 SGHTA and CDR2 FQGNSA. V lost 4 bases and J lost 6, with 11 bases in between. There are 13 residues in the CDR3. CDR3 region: CASSSYYDDTQYF. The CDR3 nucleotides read TGTGCCAGCAGCTCTTACTATGATGATACGCAGTATTTT.

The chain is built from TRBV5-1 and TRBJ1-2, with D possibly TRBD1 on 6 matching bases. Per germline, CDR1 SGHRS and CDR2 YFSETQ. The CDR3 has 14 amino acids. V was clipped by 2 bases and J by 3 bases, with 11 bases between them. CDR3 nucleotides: TGCGCCAGCAGCTTCGAGAGGGGGGACTATGGCTACACCTTC. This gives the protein CASSFERGDYGYTF. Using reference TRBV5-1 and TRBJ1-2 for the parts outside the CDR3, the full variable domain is KAGVTQTPRYLIKTRGQQVTLSCSPISGHRSVSWYQQTPGQGLQFLFEYFSETQRNKGNFPGRFSGRQFSNSRSEMNVSTLELGDSALYLCASSFERGDYGYTFGSGTRLTVV.

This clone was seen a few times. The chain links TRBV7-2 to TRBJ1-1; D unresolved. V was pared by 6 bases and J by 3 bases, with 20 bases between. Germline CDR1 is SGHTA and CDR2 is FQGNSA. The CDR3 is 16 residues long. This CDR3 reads CASRHPTLVRDTEAFF. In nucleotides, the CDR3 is TGTGCCAGCAGGCATCCCACCCTGGTCCGTGACACTGAAGCTTTCTTT. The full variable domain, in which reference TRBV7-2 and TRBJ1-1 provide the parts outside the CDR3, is GAGVSQSPSNKVTEKGKDVELRCDPISGHTALYWYRQSLGQGLEFLIYFQGNSAPDKSGLPSDRFSAERTGGSVSTLTIQRTQQEDSAVYLCASRHPTLVRDTEAFFGQGTRLTVV.

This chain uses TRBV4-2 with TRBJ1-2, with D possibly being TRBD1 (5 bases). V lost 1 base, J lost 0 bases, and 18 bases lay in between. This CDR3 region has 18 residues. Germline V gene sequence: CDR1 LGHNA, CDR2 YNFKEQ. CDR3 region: CASSQVLRRTRPNYGYTF. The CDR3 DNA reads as TGTGCCAGCAGCCAAGTTCTCCGACGGACAAGGCCTAACTATGGCTACACCTTC.

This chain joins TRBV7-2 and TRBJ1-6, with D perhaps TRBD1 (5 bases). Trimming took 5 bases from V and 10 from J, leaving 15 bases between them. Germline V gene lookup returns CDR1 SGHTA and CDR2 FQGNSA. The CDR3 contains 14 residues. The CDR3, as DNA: TGTGCCAGCAGCCGCGAAGGGGCGGGATCACCCCTCCACTTT. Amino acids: CASSREGAGSPLHF.

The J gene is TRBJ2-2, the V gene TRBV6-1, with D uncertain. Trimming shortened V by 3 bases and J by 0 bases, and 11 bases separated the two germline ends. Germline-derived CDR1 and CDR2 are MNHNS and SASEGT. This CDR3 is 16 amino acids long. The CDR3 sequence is CASSDTSIANTGELFF. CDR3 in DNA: TGTGCCAGCAGTGACACCTCTATCGCGAACACCGGGGAGCTGTTTTTT.

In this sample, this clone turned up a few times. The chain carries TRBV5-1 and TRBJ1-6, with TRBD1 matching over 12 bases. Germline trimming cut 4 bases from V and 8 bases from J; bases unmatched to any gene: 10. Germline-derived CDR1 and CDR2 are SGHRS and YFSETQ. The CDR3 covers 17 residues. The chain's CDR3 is CASSLGTGGVLDSPLHF. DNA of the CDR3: TGCGCCAGCAGCCTCGGGACAGGGGGCGTTCTGGATTCACCCCTCCACTTT.